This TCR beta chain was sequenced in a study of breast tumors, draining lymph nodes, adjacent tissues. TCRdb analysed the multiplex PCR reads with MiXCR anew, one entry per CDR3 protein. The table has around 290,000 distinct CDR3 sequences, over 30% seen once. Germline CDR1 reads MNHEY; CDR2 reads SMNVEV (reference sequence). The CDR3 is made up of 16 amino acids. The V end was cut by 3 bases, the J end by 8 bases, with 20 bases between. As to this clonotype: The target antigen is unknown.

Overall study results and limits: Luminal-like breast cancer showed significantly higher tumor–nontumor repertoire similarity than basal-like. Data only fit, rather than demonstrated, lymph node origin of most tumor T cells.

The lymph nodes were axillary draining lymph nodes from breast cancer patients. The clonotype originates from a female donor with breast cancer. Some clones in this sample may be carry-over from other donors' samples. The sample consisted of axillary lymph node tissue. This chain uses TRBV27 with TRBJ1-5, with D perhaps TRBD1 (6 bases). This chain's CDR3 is CASSFLEGDLFEPQHF. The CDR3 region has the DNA TGTGCCAGCAGTTTTCTGGAGGGGGATCTCTTCGAGCCCCAGCATTTT.